These 8 T cell receptor beta chains originate from one sample sequenced in a study of regulatory T cells in long-lasting Graves disease. Documented time point: newly diagnosed GD, antithyroid drugs for less than 3 months. From PBMCs, RNA was extracted and then used to make the TCR library. Building the TCR beta libraries relied on iRepertoire HTBI primers, and CDR3 regions underwent Arm-PCR. One entry per CDR3 protein results from TCRdb running MiXCR on the multiplex PCR reads. Of about 350,000 distinct CDR3 sequences in the sample, roughly 17% were seen once. These same data were also listed under a study on T cells in Graves' hyperthyroidism and ophthalmopathy.

Specimen: peripheral blood mononuclear cells (PBMCs), collected at new diagnosis, from a patient treated with antithyroid drugs. These receptors were collected from a man in his forties with Graves disease.

The J gene is TRBJ2-1, the V gene TRBV7-8; 9 nucleotides line up with TRBD2. The CDR3 spans 14 residues. Germline V gene sequence: CDR1 SGHVS, CDR2 FQNEAQ. J was trimmed by 9 bases and V by 8 bases; bases with no gene match: 11. The CDR3 DNA reads TGTGCCAGCGGACCAGCGGGAGGTAAGGGTGAGCAGTTCTTC. It codes for CASGPAGGKGEQFF.

The gene calls are TRBV20-1 and TRBJ1-4; weak D call: TRBD1 (6 bases). The CDR3 is 16 residues long. Germline V gene sequence: CDR1 DFQATT, CDR2 SNEGSKA (reference sequence). The V and J ends lost 1 base and 7 bases respectively, with 19 bases between them. DNA for the CDR3: TGCAGTGCTAGAGGATTTTTGGGGGCATCAGTTGAAAAACTGTTTTTT. This encodes CSARGFLGASVEKLFF.

The chain carries TRBV19 and TRBJ2-1, with 7 positions matching TRBD2. Germline lookup yields CDR1 LNHDA and CDR2 SQIVND (reference sequence). The CDR3 length is 14 residues. Trimming removed 5 bases from V and 6 bases from J; junction bases left unmatched: 7. The CDR3, as DNA: TGTGCCAGTAGTGTCGGCGGGAGTCGCAATGAGCAGTTCTTC. Amino acids: CASSVGGSRNEQFF.

Comment on this clonotype: Since a much larger clone is just one base distant, this may be a read error. The CDR3 sequence: CASSTRTAGNTTYF. In DNA form, the CDR3 reads TGTGCCAGCAGCACCCGGACAGCCGGAAACACCACATATTTT. V usage is TRBV13 and J usage is TRBJ1-3; TRBD1 is a possible D gene (6 bases). The CDR3 covers 14 residues. Per germline, CDR1 PRHDT and CDR2 FYEKMQ (reference sequence).

This sequence joins TRBV19 and TRBJ1-4, with unresolved D. Germline loops: CDR1 LNHDA, CDR2 SQIVND (reference sequence). The V end was cut by 4 bases, the J end by 2 bases, with 5 bases between. The CDR3 contains 13 residues. CDR3 sequence reads: CASSTLTNEKLFF. DNA for the CDR3: TGTGCCAGTAGTACGCTTACTAATGAAAAACTGTTTTTT.

This clonotype was counted between two and nine times. The chain is built from TRBV2 and TRBJ2-5; D may be TRBD2 (5 bases). CDR1 and CDR2 (germline): SNHLY, FYNNEI. V was cut by 7 bases and J by 7 bases, with 13 bases left in between. This CDR3 comprises 12 residues. CDR3 in DNA: TGTGCCAGCACGTCTAGCAGAGGGACCCAGTACTTC. Translated, it gives CASTSSRGTQYF.

The genes are TRBV18 and TRBJ2-6; TRBD1 agrees at 7 bases. The ends lost 3 bases at V and 2 bases at J; junction bases unmatched: 7. This CDR3 contains 17 residues. CDR1 is KGHSH and CDR2 is LQKENI in the germline V gene. The CDR3 bases are TGTGCCAGCTCACCCTCTACAGGGGCCGCTGGGGCCAACGTCCTGACTTTC. The encoded protein is CASSPSTGAAGANVLTF.

The chain employs TRBV7-2 and TRBJ1-6; D possibly corresponds to TRBD1 (6 bases). Trimming cost V 5 bases and J 10 bases, with 12 bases left between them. The CDR3 covers 13 residues. The germline gives CDR1 SGHTA, CDR2 FQGNSA. The CDR3 DNA is TGTGCCAGCAGCAACAGGGAGGAATCACCCCTCCACTTT. Translation gives CASSNREESPLHF.